The rows below give T cell receptor beta chains drawn from one sample of a study of blood T cell repertoires in COVID-19. Sequencing was performed with immunoSEQ multiplex PCR; in TCRdb, only in-frame clones are kept and a portion is missing. Seen here are approximately 170,000 clones, about 80% observed once, and the top ten hold roughly 13%. The specimen sequenced was peripheral blood. These receptors all come from a man between 65 and 85 years old who had recovered from COVID-19. Both conserved end residues are part of each CDR3. The order of the fields is D gene, V gene, CDR3 length, clone size, J gene, CDR3 protein, CDR3 DNA. A D gene is named only where the DNA matches it firmly. Where a row states a size, it is once, few, many or the class of an expanded clone; other rows omit it.

d_gene: TRBD1
v_gene: TRBV27
len: 15
abundance: .
j_gene: TRBJ2-7
CDR3aa: CASSPRDRGNDEQYF
CDR3nt: TGTGCCAGCAGTCCTCGGGACAGGGGGAATGACGAGCAGTACTTC

d_gene: .
v_gene: TRBV5-3
len: 16
abundance: .
j_gene: TRBJ2-7
CDR3aa: CARSFGVAGSSYEQYF
CDR3nt: TGTGCCAGAAGCTTCGGTGTCGCGGGCAGCTCCTACGAGCAGTACTTC

d_gene: TRBD1
v_gene: TRBV28
len: 17
abundance: .
j_gene: TRBJ2-1
CDR3aa: CASREGQGAPHFNEQFF
CDR3nt: TGTGCCAGCAGAGAGGGACAGGGGGCGCCTCATTTCAATGAGCAGTTCTTC

d_gene: .
v_gene: TRBV19
len: 14
abundance: once
j_gene: TRBJ2-7
CDR3aa: CASSIRGTSYEQYF
CDR3nt: TGTGCCAGTAGTATAAGAGGGACATCCTACGAGCAGTACTTC

d_gene: .
v_gene: TRBV11-3
len: 14
abundance: .
j_gene: TRBJ1-1
CDR3aa: CASSLAGHNTEAFF
CDR3nt: TGTGCCAGCAGCTTAGCAGGGCACAACACTGAAGCTTTCTTT

d_gene: .
v_gene: TRBV5-1
len: 17
abundance: .
j_gene: TRBJ2-3
CDR3aa: CASSLARGTLIADTQYF
CDR3nt: TGCGCCAGCAGCTTGGCCAGGGGAACGCTCATCGCAGATACGCAGTATTTT

d_gene: .
v_gene: TRBV18
len: 14
abundance: few
j_gene: TRBJ1-6
CDR3aa: CASSASGGDSPLHF
CDR3nt: TGTGCCAGCTCCGCCAGCGGCGGGGATTCACCCCTCCACTTT

d_gene: TRBD2
v_gene: TRBV5-1
len: 16
abundance: .
j_gene: TRBJ2-5
CDR3aa: CASSLGLAGVQETQYF
CDR3nt: TGCGCCAGCAGCTTAGGGCTAGCGGGAGTCCAAGAGACCCAGTACTTC

d_gene: TRBD1
v_gene: TRBV5-8
len: 15
abundance: .
j_gene: TRBJ2-7
CDR3aa: CASSLDGTGNYEQYF
CDR3nt: TGTGCCAGCAGCTTGGATGGGACAGGGAACTACGAGCAGTACTTC

d_gene: .
v_gene: TRBV11-2
len: 15
abundance: .
j_gene: TRBJ1-5
CDR3aa: CASSGTGTTKQPQHF
CDR3nt: TGTGCCAGCAGCGGAACCGGGACAACCAAACAGCCCCAGCATTTT

d_gene: .
v_gene: TRBV11-3
len: 16
abundance: once
j_gene: TRBJ2-3
CDR3aa: CASSLGQGGITDTQYF
CDR3nt: TGTGCCAGCAGCCTCGGGCAGGGGGGCATCACAGATACGCAGTATTTT

d_gene: .
v_gene: TRBV5-1
len: 14
abundance: .
j_gene: TRBJ2-2
CDR3aa: CASSLSSSTGELFF
CDR3nt: TGCGCCAGCAGCTTGTCTTCGAGTACCGGGGAGCTGTTTTTT

d_gene: TRBD1
v_gene: TRBV7-2
len: 15
abundance: .
j_gene: TRBJ1-4
CDR3aa: CASSPNRGFGEKLFF
CDR3nt: TGTGCCAGCAGCCCAAACAGGGGTTTTGGTGAAAAACTGTTTTTT

d_gene: .
v_gene: TRBV6-5
len: 13
abundance: once
j_gene: TRBJ2-2
CDR3aa: CASSYVGTGELFF
CDR3nt: TGTGCCAGCAGTTACGTCGGGACCGGGGAGCTGTTTTTT

d_gene: .
v_gene: TRBV12-3/TRBV12-4
len: 12
abundance: .
j_gene: TRBJ1-1
CDR3aa: CASSTGYPEAFF
CDR3nt: TGTGCCAGCAGTACAGGGTATCCTGAAGCTTTCTTT

d_gene: TRBD2
v_gene: TRBV7-9
len: 16
abundance: .
j_gene: TRBJ2-2
CDR3aa: CASSLGLAGGSGELFF
CDR3nt: TGTGCCAGCAGCCTTGGACTAGCGGGAGGTTCCGGGGAGCTGTTTTTT

d_gene: TRBD1
v_gene: TRBV19
len: 15
abundance: .
j_gene: TRBJ2-2
CDR3aa: CASATGTANTGELFF
CDR3nt: TGTGCCAGTGCAACCGGGACAGCGAACACCGGGGAGCTGTTTTTT

d_gene: TRBD1
v_gene: TRBV4-1
len: 15
abundance: .
j_gene: TRBJ1-3
CDR3aa: CASSQNQGVGNTIYF
CDR3nt: TGCGCCAGCAGCCAAAATCAGGGGGTCGGAAACACCATATATTTT

d_gene: .
v_gene: TRBV5-6
len: 13
abundance: .
j_gene: TRBJ2-1
CDR3aa: CASSMAVRNEQFF
CDR3nt: TGTGCCAGCAGCATGGCCGTCAGGAATGAGCAGTTCTTC

d_gene: .
v_gene: TRBV2
len: 15
abundance: .
j_gene: TRBJ2-7
CDR3aa: CASSENAGRSYEQYF
CDR3nt: TGTGCCAGCAGTGAGAACGCGGGAAGGTCCTACGAGCAGTACTTC

d_gene: TRBD1
v_gene: TRBV19
len: 14
abundance: .
j_gene: TRBJ1-4
CDR3aa: CASSIDRVSEKLFF
CDR3nt: TGTGCCAGTAGTATCGACAGGGTTAGCGAAAAACTGTTTTTT

d_gene: .
v_gene: TRBV29-1
len: 13
abundance: once
j_gene: TRBJ2-1
CDR3aa: CSVGAGPRNEQFF
CDR3nt: TGCAGCGTTGGGGCAGGCCCCCGGAATGAGCAGTTCTTC

d_gene: .
v_gene: TRBV5-1
len: 16
abundance: .
j_gene: TRBJ2-2
CDR3aa: CASSPYLTGNTGELFF
CDR3nt: TGCGCCAGCAGCCCTTACTTGACAGGGAACACCGGGGAGCTGTTTTTT

d_gene: TRBD1
v_gene: TRBV5-1
len: 15
abundance: .
j_gene: TRBJ1-4
CDR3aa: CASSSGTGTNEKLFF
CDR3nt: TGCGCCAGCAGCTCCGGGACAGGAACTAATGAAAAACTGTTTTTT

d_gene: TRBD1
v_gene: TRBV2
len: 14
abundance: .
j_gene: TRBJ2-2
CDR3aa: CASSVRQGPGELFF
CDR3nt: TGTGCCAGCAGTGTGAGACAGGGTCCCGGGGAGCTGTTTTTT

d_gene: TRBD1
v_gene: TRBV5-5
len: 16
abundance: .
j_gene: TRBJ2-1
CDR3aa: CASSLDSGRGLNEQFF
CDR3nt: TGTGCCAGCAGTCTTGACAGTGGCAGGGGGCTCAATGAGCAGTTCTTC

d_gene: TRBD2
v_gene: TRBV28
len: 20
abundance: .
j_gene: TRBJ2-2
CDR3aa: CASRDPRLHLAGGPFGELFF
CDR3nt: TGTGCCAGCAGGGACCCCCGATTACATCTAGCGGGAGGGCCGTTCGGGGAGCTGTTTTTT

d_gene: TRBD2
v_gene: TRBV4-3
len: 15
abundance: many
j_gene: TRBJ2-1
CDR3aa: CASSLTSGGNNEQFF
CDR3nt: TGCGCCAGCAGTCTTACTAGCGGGGGAAACAATGAGCAGTTCTTC

d_gene: TRBD1
v_gene: TRBV5-1
len: 16
abundance: .
j_gene: TRBJ2-4
CDR3aa: CASSLGTGAGENIQYF
CDR3nt: TGCGCCAGCAGCTTGGGTACAGGGGCGGGTGAAAACATTCAGTACTTC

d_gene: .
v_gene: TRBV4-2
len: 15
abundance: few
j_gene: TRBJ1-2
CDR3aa: CASSQAQGVNYGYTF
CDR3nt: TGTGCCAGCAGCCAGGCACAGGGAGTGAACTATGGCTACACCTTC

d_gene: .
v_gene: TRBV11-2
len: 14
abundance: .
j_gene: TRBJ1-1
CDR3aa: CASSLFRERPEAFF
CDR3nt: TGTGCCAGCAGCTTATTCAGGGAAAGGCCTGAAGCTTTCTTT

d_gene: .
v_gene: TRBV6-5
len: 14
abundance: .
j_gene: TRBJ2-5
CDR3aa: CASRPSVGGETQYF
CDR3nt: TGTGCCAGCAGACCCAGCGTGGGCGGGGAGACCCAGTACTTC

d_gene: .
v_gene: TRBV11-2
len: 12
abundance: .
j_gene: TRBJ2-3
CDR3aa: CASSQYTDTQYF
CDR3nt: TGTGCCAGCAGCCAGTACACAGATACGCAGTATTTT

d_gene: TRBD2
v_gene: TRBV5-1
len: 14
abundance: .
j_gene: TRBJ2-3
CDR3aa: CASSSAGAGDTQYF
CDR3nt: TGCGCCAGCAGCTCAGCGGGAGCTGGGGATACGCAGTATTTT

d_gene: .
v_gene: TRBV10-3
len: 15
abundance: .
j_gene: TRBJ2-7
CDR3aa: CAISESGALTYEQYF
CDR3nt: TGTGCCATCAGTGAGTCAGGGGCGCTTACCTACGAGCAGTACTTC

d_gene: TRBD2
v_gene: TRBV18
len: 19
abundance: .
j_gene: TRBJ2-1
CDR3aa: CASSPRRGPSGSVMNEQFF
CDR3nt: TGTGCCAGCTCACCAAGAAGGGGGCCTAGCGGGAGTGTGATGAATGAGCAGTTCTTC

d_gene: .
v_gene: TRBV7-2
len: 14
abundance: .
j_gene: TRBJ2-1
CDR3aa: CASSQDSSYNEQFF
CDR3nt: TGTGCCAGCAGCCAGGACTCCTCCTACAATGAGCAGTTCTTC

d_gene: .
v_gene: TRBV2
len: 15
abundance: .
j_gene: TRBJ2-3
CDR3aa: CASSSNGIRADTQYF
CDR3nt: TGTGCCAGCAGTTCAAACGGGATCCGTGCGGATACGCAGTATTTT

d_gene: TRBD1
v_gene: TRBV2
len: 17
abundance: .
j_gene: TRBJ2-6
CDR3aa: CASPPGQGASGANVLTF
CDR3nt: TGTGCCAGTCCTCCGGGACAGGGGGCGTCTGGGGCCAACGTCCTGACTTTC

d_gene: .
v_gene: TRBV3-1/TRBV3-2
len: 12
abundance: .
j_gene: TRBJ2-1
CDR3aa: CATQGNSNEQFF
CDR3nt: TGTGCCACCCAGGGTAATAGCAATGAGCAGTTCTTC

d_gene: .
v_gene: TRBV2
len: 16
abundance: .
j_gene: TRBJ1-4
CDR3aa: CASSAPPDIRNEKLFF
CDR3nt: TGTGCCAGCAGTGCGCCCCCTGACATCCGGAATGAAAAACTGTTTTTT

d_gene: .
v_gene: TRBV5-5
len: 15
abundance: .
j_gene: TRBJ2-7
CDR3aa: CASSLAAGPSYEQYF
CDR3nt: TGTGCCAGCAGCTTGGCCGCGGGGCCCTCCTACGAGCAGTACTTC

d_gene: TRBD2
v_gene: TRBV29-1
len: 15
abundance: .
j_gene: TRBJ2-1
CDR3aa: CSAHTPLAGDNEQFF
CDR3nt: TGCAGCGCCCACACTCCCCTAGCGGGAGACAATGAGCAGTTCTTC

d_gene: TRBD1
v_gene: TRBV2
len: 14
abundance: .
j_gene: TRBJ2-2
CDR3aa: CASERTGNTGELFF
CDR3nt: TGTGCCAGCGAAAGGACAGGGAACACCGGGGAGCTGTTTTTT

d_gene: .
v_gene: TRBV6-4
len: 15
abundance: once
j_gene: TRBJ2-1
CDR3aa: CASSETVSSYNEQFF
CDR3nt: TGTGCCAGCAGTGAAACGGTGAGCTCCTACAATGAGCAGTTCTTC

d_gene: TRBD2
v_gene: TRBV9
len: 15
abundance: .
j_gene: TRBJ2-7
CDR3aa: CASSVGLAGGNEQYF
CDR3nt: TGTGCCAGCAGCGTAGGACTAGCGGGAGGTAACGAGCAGTACTTC

d_gene: .
v_gene: TRBV16
len: 14
abundance: .
j_gene: TRBJ2-1
CDR3aa: CASSQGGSYNEQFF
CDR3nt: TGTGCCAGCAGCCAAGGAGGATCCTACAATGAGCAGTTCTTC

d_gene: .
v_gene: TRBV7-9
len: 14
abundance: .
j_gene: TRBJ2-1
CDR3aa: CASNPVFRDDEQFF
CDR3nt: TGTGCCAGCAATCCGGTATTCAGGGATGATGAGCAGTTCTTC

d_gene: .
v_gene: TRBV6-1
len: 13
abundance: .
j_gene: TRBJ2-5
CDR3aa: CASSEDSGVTQYF
CDR3nt: TGTGCCAGCAGTGAAGACTCCGGGGTGACCCAGTACTTC

d_gene: .
v_gene: TRBV5-4
len: 13
abundance: .
j_gene: TRBJ1-2
CDR3aa: CASSLEQDYGYTF
CDR3nt: TGTGCCAGCAGCTTGGAGCAGGACTATGGCTACACCTTC

d_gene: TRBD2
v_gene: TRBV10-2
len: 12
abundance: once
j_gene: TRBJ2-1
CDR3aa: CASSETSGTQFF
CDR3nt: TGCGCCAGCAGTGAGACGAGCGGGACCCAGTTCTTC

d_gene: TRBD1
v_gene: TRBV18
len: 13
abundance: .
j_gene: TRBJ1-5
CDR3aa: CASSGDRNQPQHF
CDR3nt: TGTGCCAGCTCAGGGGACAGGAATCAGCCCCAGCATTTT

d_gene: TRBD1
v_gene: TRBV10-3
len: 13
abundance: .
j_gene: TRBJ1-2
CDR3aa: CAISDRDSDGYTF
CDR3nt: TGTGCCATCAGTGACCGGGACAGTGATGGCTACACCTTC

d_gene: TRBD1
v_gene: TRBV19
len: 13
abundance: .
j_gene: TRBJ1-5
CDR3aa: CASSTRQGKPQHF
CDR3nt: TGTGCCAGTAGTACGAGACAGGGAAAGCCCCAGCATTTT

d_gene: .
v_gene: TRBV14
len: 17
abundance: .
j_gene: TRBJ2-3
CDR3aa: CASSQDQEGVGTDTQYF
CDR3nt: TGTGCCAGCAGCCAAGATCAGGAGGGAGTTGGCACAGATACGCAGTATTTT

d_gene: .
v_gene: TRBV24-1
len: 14
abundance: .
j_gene: TRBJ1-5
CDR3aa: CATGQPNSNQPQHF
CDR3nt: TGTGCCACCGGGCAGCCTAATAGCAATCAGCCCCAGCATTTT

d_gene: .
v_gene: TRBV7-8
len: 15
abundance: .
j_gene: TRBJ2-1
CDR3aa: CASSLRQVAYNEQFF
CDR3nt: TGTGCCAGCAGCCTCAGACAGGTTGCGTACAATGAGCAGTTCTTC

d_gene: .
v_gene: TRBV4-1
len: 16
abundance: .
j_gene: TRBJ2-7
CDR3aa: CASSQKAGRTTYEQYF
CDR3nt: TGCGCCAGCAGCCAAAAGGCGGGACGAACTACCTACGAGCAGTACTTC

d_gene: .
v_gene: TRBV2
len: 14
abundance: .
j_gene: TRBJ1-3
CDR3aa: CASSIWAGGNTIYF
CDR3nt: TGTGCCAGCAGTATCTGGGCAGGGGGAAACACCATATATTTT

d_gene: .
v_gene: TRBV7-3
len: 14
abundance: once
j_gene: TRBJ2-6
CDR3aa: CASSAESGANVLTF
CDR3nt: TGTGCCAGCAGCGCGGAATCTGGGGCCAACGTCCTGACTTTC